The 17 T cell receptor beta chains reported below all come from one sample, sequenced in a study of T cells after yellow fever vaccination. Each CDR3 protein is one row after TCRdb ran MiXCR on the 5' RACE reads. The table lists some 300,000 distinct CDR3 sequences, more than 3% of them singletons. Here the sequenced sample was PBMCs, taken on the day of the yellow fever booster vaccination. The receptors derive from a man aged 18 to 29 who received the YFV17D yellow fever vaccine.

This clonotype was detected ten times or more. V is TRBV5-1 and J is TRBJ2-2; the D gene is possibly TRBD2 (5 bases). Between the trimmed V and J ends, which lost 6 bases and 6 bases, there was a span of 18 bases. The CDR3 extends over 15 amino acids. Germline CDR1 is SGHRS and CDR2 is YFSETQ. CDR3 sequence reads: CASNPVNSASGELFF. In DNA form, the CDR3 reads TGCGCCAGCAATCCGGTCAATAGCGCGTCCGGGGAGCTGTTTTTT.

This clonotype was found many times. The chain is built from TRBV5-1 and TRBJ2-2, with TRBD1 as a possible D gene (6 bases). The CDR3 is made up of 13 amino acids. Trimming stripped 5 bases from V and 6 bases from J, with 11 bases between. The germline CDR1 and CDR2 sequences are SGHRS and YFSETQ. In nucleotides, the CDR3 is TGCGCCAGCAGAATGGACAGTGCCGGGGAGCTGTTTTTT. Its protein is CASRMDSAGELFF.

This clonotype has a handful of counts. J is TRBJ1-5 and V is TRBV15; D not certain. CDR1 LNHNV and CDR2 YYDKDF come from the germline V gene (reference sequence). V was clipped by 1 base and J by 0 bases, with 7 bases between them. CDR3 length: 15 amino acids. The CDR3 spells CATSRVGNSNQPQHF. CDR3 nucleotides: TGTGCCACCAGCAGAGTGGGAAATAGCAATCAGCCCCAGCATTTT.

This clonotype was recorded a few times. An end of the junction does not agree with germline; a read error may underlie this. The chain's CDR3 is CSVGGDLGVSF. In DNA, the CDR3 is TGCAGCGTTGGGGGCGACCTCGGGGTCAGCTTC. The chain uses TRBV29-1 and TRBJ2-1; either TRBD1 or TRBD2 may supply D (5 bases each). Germline CDR1 is SQVTM and CDR2 is ANQGSEA. The CDR3 is made up of 11 amino acids.

This sequence joins TRBV7-9 and TRBJ2-2, with 13 bases that match TRBD2. V shed 5 bases, J shed 6 bases, and the junction held 9 bases outside the gene matches. The CDR3 loop spans 17 amino acids. Germline lookup yields CDR1 SEHNR and CDR2 FQNEAQ (reference sequence). The CDR3 reads CASSPPTSGGPSGELFF. The CDR3 region has the DNA TGTGCCAGCAGCCCTCCGACTAGCGGGGGGCCGTCCGGGGAGCTGTTTTTT.

This clonotype was seen at least ten times. J is TRBJ1-6 and V is TRBV7-9; D remains unclear. V dropped 6 bases and J dropped 8 bases, with 20 bases sitting between them. The CDR3 has 16 residues. In germline, CDR1 is SEHNR, CDR2 FQNEAQ (reference sequence). In DNA, the CDR3 is TGTGCCAGCAGACCTGACTTAGGACCTCAACATTCACCCCTCCACTTT. This sequence encodes CASRPDLGPQHSPLHF.

This clonotype appeared many times. The chain uses TRBV28 and TRBJ2-1, with unresolved D. Trimming left V 8 bases short and J 2 bases short, with 1 base between. The length of the CDR3 is 10 residues. Germline assignment: CDR1 MDHEN and CDR2 SYDVKM. CDR3 residues: CASAYNEQFF. The CDR3 DNA is TGTGCCAGCGCCTACAATGAGCAGTTCTTC.

There are a few counts of this clonotype. V and J are TRBV24-1 and TRBJ2-7, with D possibly matching TRBD2 (5 bases). V was clipped by 0 bases and J by 6 bases, with 8 bases between them. The CDR3 covers 13 residues. CDR1 and CDR2 (germline): KGHDR, SFDVKD. This CDR3 reads CATSDLRGSEQYV. The CDR3 DNA follows: TGTGCCACCAGTGATTTGCGCGGGTCCGAGCAGTACGTC.

This clonotype was seen a few times. This chain uses TRBV24-1 with TRBJ2-5, with a tentative D call TRBD2 (5 bases). This CDR3 has 12 residues. V lost 4 bases and J lost 7, with 9 bases in between. Looked up from germline, CDR1 is KGHDR and CDR2 is SFDVKD. CDR3 DNA sequence: TGTGCCACCAGTGACCTCGGAGGGACCCAGTACTTC. Its translation: CATSDLGGTQYF.

This clonotype was picked up many times. The chain recombines TRBV7-9 with TRBJ1-4; D is unresolved. The ends were cut back, 1 base at V and 0 bases at J, with 6 bases in the middle. From germline, CDR1 is SEHNR and CDR2 FQNEAQ (reference sequence). The CDR3 runs 15 residues. The CDR3 loop reads CASSLGGTTNEKLFF. Here the CDR3 DNA reads TGTGCCAGCAGCTTAGGAGGGACAACTAATGAAAAACTGTTTTTT.

This clonotype was detected many times. This chain uses TRBV20-1 with TRBJ2-4, with unresolved D. The germline gives CDR1 DFQATT, CDR2 SNEGSKA (reference sequence). CDR3 length equals 13 residues. The ends were cut back, 0 bases at V and 2 bases at J, with 5 bases in the middle. CDR3 bases: TGCAGTGCTAGAGAGATCACCAAAAACATTCAGTACTTC. Amino acids: CSAREITKNIQYF.

This rearrangement joins TRBV19 to TRBJ2-3, with D uncertain. Trimming pared 6 bases from V and 0 bases from J, leaving 10 bases between. There are 14 residues in the CDR3. Germline values: CDR1 LNHDA, CDR2 SQIVND (reference sequence). CDR3 sequence reads: CASSYTSSTDTQYF. The CDR3, as DNA: TGTGCCAGTAGCTACACCTCTAGCACAGATACGCAGTATTTT.

In this sample, this clonotype turned up a few times. V gene TRBV18 combines with J gene TRBJ2-1; the match to TRBD1 covers 7 bases. Germline loops: CDR1 KGHSH, CDR2 LQKENI. V gave up 5 bases and J gave up 9 bases; unmatched junction bases: 7. The CDR3 consists of 13 residues. This CDR3 reads CASSAGGPVEQFF. CDR3 nucleotide sequence: TGTGCCAGCTCAGCAGGGGGTCCCGTTGAGCAGTTCTTC.

This clonotype was seen more than once but under ten times. J is TRBJ2-7 and V is TRBV7-2; a possible D gene is TRBD1 (5 bases). This CDR3 region has 14 residues. Germline V gene data show CDR1 as SGHTA and CDR2 as FQGNSA. Trimming cost V 7 bases and J 2 bases, with 15 bases left between them. CDR3 nucleotide sequence: TGTGCCAGCATAGCCATGGGGCCCCCCTACGAGCAGTACTTC. It translates to CASIAMGPPYEQYF.

This clonotype was seen more than once but under ten times. This chain uses TRBV6-6 with TRBJ1-1; possibly TRBD1 for D (5 bases). The germline V gene has CDR1 MNHNY and CDR2 SVGAGI (reference sequence). Trimming removed 6 bases from V and 0 bases from J, with 14 bases in between. The CDR3 length is 15 residues. CDR3 coding DNA: TGTGCCAGCAGCCCCCCTCAGGACATGAACACTGAAGCTTTCTTT. It specifies CASSPPQDMNTEAFF.

CDR3 DNA: TGTGCCAGCAGCTCCGTACACCTGGCTGAAGCTTTCTTT. Its translation: CASSSVHLAEAFF. The rearrangement links TRBV7-9 to TRBJ1-1; D not resolved. V was clipped by 4 bases and J by 6 bases, with 12 bases between them. CDR3 size: 13 residues. CDR1 and CDR2 (germline): SEHNR, FQNEAQ (reference sequence).

The genes are TRBV20-1 and TRBJ2-5; TRBD2 aligns across 13 bases. Germline V gene lookup returns CDR1 DFQATT and CDR2 SNEGSKA (reference sequence). J lost 0 bases, V lost 6 bases, and 7 bases had no gene match. The CDR3 is 16 residues long. The CDR3 DNA follows: TGCAGTGCCCCCCGACTAGCGGGGGGCAACCAAGAGACCCAGTACTTC. Its protein is CSAPRLAGGNQETQYF.